These T cell receptor beta chains were read from a single sample in a study of blood T cells in healthy people across ages. TCRdb passed the 5' RACE reads through MiXCR, listing each CDR3 protein once. The data contain 1,800,000 or so distinct CDR3 sequences, about two fifths of them singletons. The sequenced sample consisted of blood. Receptors were obtained from a human donor in good health. The CDR3 runs from the conserved cysteine through the conserved F or W. The D gene is left open where the match is weak. Clone size appears in some rows only: once, few, many, or a class for an expanded clone.

d_call	v_call	clone_size	j_call	cdr3_nt	cdr3_aa
-	TRBV6-2/TRBV6-3	-	TRBJ2-7	TGTGCCAGCCAAGATCCCGGCAAGCCCTACGAGCAGTACTTC	CASQDPGKPYEQYF
-	TRBV6-4	-	TRBJ1-1	TGTGCCAGCGGTCCAGGGGTCGGTCCTGGGAACACTGAAGCTTTCTTT	CASGPGVGPGNTEAFF
TRBD1	TRBV6-5	-	TRBJ1-2	TGTGCCAGCAGTTACGACAGGGGAGGGGTCCGCTATGGCTACACCTTC	CASSYDRGGVRYGYTF
-	TRBV6-5	-	TRBJ2-3	TGTGCCACCAAGACAGAGGGCACAGATACGCAGTATTTT	CATKTEGTDTQYF
-	TRBV9	few	TRBJ1-1	TGTGCCAGCAGCGTAGGTGGTCAGGGGATGAACACTGAAGCTTTCTTT	CASSVGGQGMNTEAFF
-	TRBV5-1	few	TRBJ2-7	TGCGCCAGCAGGGAAGGCGTGCGGAAACCCTACGAGCAGTACTTC	CASREGVRKPYEQYF
-	TRBV5-7	-	TRBJ2-7	TGTGCCAGCAGCTTAAAGCATTACGGGATTTCCTACGAGCAGTACTTC	CASSLKHYGISYEQYF
-	TRBV7-3	-	TRBJ2-1	TGTGCCAGCAGCTTTACCTCGACTCCTCCAAATGAGCAGTTCTTC	CASSFTSTPPNEQFF
-	TRBV27	-	TRBJ2-7	TGTGCCAGCAGTTTAATGTGGGGGGTCCACGAGCAGTACTTC	CASSLMWGVHEQYF
TRBD1	TRBV4-3	-	TRBJ1-2	TGCGCCAGCAGCCAAGAGGCAAGACAGGGTCATGGCTACACCTTC	CASSQEARQGHGYTF
TRBD1	TRBV20-1	-	TRBJ1-2	TGCAGTGCTAGAGAAGCCGGGACAGGGTACTATGGCTACACCTTC	CSAREAGTGYYGYTF
TRBD1	TRBV5-1	-	TRBJ2-7	TGCGCCAGCAGCCCCCTGAGGGGGACAGCTAACTACGAGCAGTACTTC	CASSPLRGTANYEQYF
-	TRBV7-9	-	TRBJ1-4	TGTGCCAGCAGCCAACCATGGGGGACCCTTAATGAAAAACTGTTTTTT	CASSQPWGTLNEKLFF
-	TRBV5-5	-	TRBJ2-7	TGTGCCAGCAGCTCCGTCCGGACAGCCAGCGAGCAGTACTTC	CASSSVRTASEQYF
-	TRBV7-3	-	TRBJ2-7	TGTGCCAGCAGCTTAACCCCTGGCTCTGAGAGGCAGTACTTC	CASSLTPGSERQYF
-	TRBV11-3	-	TRBJ1-1	TGTGCCAGCAGCTCAATCCGCGGGGTAGCTTTCTTT	CASSSIRGVAFF
-	TRBV7-2	few	TRBJ2-7	TGTGCCAGCAGCGAACCAGGGATCTCCTACGAGCAGTACTTC	CASSEPGISYEQYF
-	TRBV10-3	few	TRBJ1-2	TGTGCCATCAGTATCGACATAAACTATGGCTACACCTTC	CAISIDINYGYTF
TRBD1	TRBV29-1	-	TRBJ2-3	TGCAGCGTTGAACCCAGGGGGCACACAGATACGCAGTATTTT	CSVEPRGHTDTQYF
TRBD1	TRBV29-1	few	TRBJ1-1	TGCAGCGTGGCACAGACAGGGGGCCATACTGAAGCTTTCTTT	CSVAQTGGHTEAFF
-	TRBV18	-	TRBJ1-2	TGTGCCAGCTCACCAACGCTCGGGGATCGTTATGGCTACACCTTC	CASSPTLGDRYGYTF
-	TRBV20-1	few	TRBJ2-3	TGCAGTGCTAGAGAAGGCTTGGGTCGCGCAGATACGCAGTATTTT	CSAREGLGRADTQYF
-	TRBV7-2	many	TRBJ2-7	TGTGCCAGCAGCTGGGGCGCGGGGGCCTCCTACGAGCAGTACTTC	CASSWGAGASYEQYF
-	TRBV6-1	-	TRBJ1-2	TGTGCCAGCAGTGAAAGCGGGTACTATGGCTACACCTTC	CASSESGYYGYTF